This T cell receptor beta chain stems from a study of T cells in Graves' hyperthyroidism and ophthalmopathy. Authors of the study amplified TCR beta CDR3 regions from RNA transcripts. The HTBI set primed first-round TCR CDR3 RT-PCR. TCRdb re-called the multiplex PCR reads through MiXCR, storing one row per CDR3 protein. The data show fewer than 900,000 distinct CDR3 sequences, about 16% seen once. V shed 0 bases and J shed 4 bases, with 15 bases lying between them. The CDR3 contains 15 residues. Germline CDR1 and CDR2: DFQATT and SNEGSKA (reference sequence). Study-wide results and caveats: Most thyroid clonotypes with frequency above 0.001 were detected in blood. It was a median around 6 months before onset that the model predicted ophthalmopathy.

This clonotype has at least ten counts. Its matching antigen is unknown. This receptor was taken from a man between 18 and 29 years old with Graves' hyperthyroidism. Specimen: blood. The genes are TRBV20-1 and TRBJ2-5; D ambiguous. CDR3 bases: TGCAGTGCTAGAGATGGCATCGGTAGCAGAGAGACCCAGTACTTC. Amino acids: CSARDGIGSRETQYF.